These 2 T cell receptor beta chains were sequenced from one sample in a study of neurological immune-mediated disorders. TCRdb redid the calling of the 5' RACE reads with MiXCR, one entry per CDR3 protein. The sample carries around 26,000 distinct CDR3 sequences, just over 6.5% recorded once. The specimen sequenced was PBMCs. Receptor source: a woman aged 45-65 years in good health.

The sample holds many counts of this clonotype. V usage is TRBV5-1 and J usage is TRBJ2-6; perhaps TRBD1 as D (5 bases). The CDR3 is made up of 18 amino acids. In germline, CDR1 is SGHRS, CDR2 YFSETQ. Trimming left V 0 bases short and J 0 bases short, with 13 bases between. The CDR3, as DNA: TGCGCCAGCAGCTTGGTAGGGGATCTGTACTCTGGGGCCAACGTCCTGACTTTC. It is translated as CASSLVGDLYSGANVLTF.

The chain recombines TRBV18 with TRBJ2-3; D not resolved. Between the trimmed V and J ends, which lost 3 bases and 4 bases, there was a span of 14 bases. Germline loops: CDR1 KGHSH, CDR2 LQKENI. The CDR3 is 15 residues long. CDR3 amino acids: CASSPRTLGADTQYF. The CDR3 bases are TGTGCCAGCTCACCCCGAACTCTAGGTGCAGATACGCAGTATTTT.